The 29 T cell receptor beta chains below come from one sample, sequenced in a study of human T cells and chemical hapten exposure. Time point of the sample: patch test 3, about 24 weeks after DPC sensitization. This sample's treatment: therapeutic diphenylcyclopropenone sensitization with weekly scalp DPC. TCRdb itself ran the RACE reads through MiXCR, one entry per CDR3 protein. Seen here are 180,000 or so distinct CDR3 sequences, under 25% observed once, and the top ten hold around 2.5%. The material sequenced was whole blood, taken in connection with sensitization to the hapten diphenylcyclopropenone (DPC). These receptors originate from a woman between 40 and 55 years old with alopecia areata. Some clones in this sample may be carry-over from other donors' samples.

The CDR3 here is CASSPRGGVGHEQYF. The CDR3 DNA sequence: TGTGCCAGCAGTCCGAGGGGCGGGGTTGGCCACGAGCAGTACTTC. The gene calls are TRBV7-9 and TRBJ2-7; perhaps TRBD2 as D (6 bases). V gave up 6 bases and J gave up 5 bases, with 20 bases separating them. From germline, CDR1 is SEHNR and CDR2 FQNEAQ (reference sequence). The CDR3 is 15 amino acids.

This clonotype was detected only a few times. This rearrangement joins TRBV29-1 to TRBJ2-3; 10 bases map to TRBD2. This CDR3 region has 15 residues. Trimming took 6 bases from V and 5 from J; bases not matched to a gene: 11. Germline CDR1 and CDR2: SQVTM and ANQGSEA. The CDR3 protein is CSVKTFLAGVDTQYF. In nucleotides, the CDR3 is TGCAGCGTGAAAACGTTCCTAGCGGGAGTAGATACGCAGTATTTT.

This clonotype was observed a few times. The V and J genes are TRBV5-6 and TRBJ2-4, with D tentatively TRBD1 (5 bases). CDR3 length equals 14 residues. CDR1 is SGHDT, CDR2 YYEEEE, per germline. V lost 0 bases to trimming and J lost 12 bases, with 16 bases between them. The CDR3 bases are TGTGCCAGCAGCTTGGCAGGGCAGCTCGCTCATCAGTACTTC. Residues: CASSLAGQLAHQYF. Supplemented by reference TRBV5-6 and TRBJ2-4, the full variable domain reads DAGVTQSPTHLIKTRGQQVTLRCSPKSGHDTVSWYQQALGQGPQFIFQYYEEEERQRGNFPDRFSGHQFPNYSSELNVNALLLGDSALYLCASSLAGQLAHQYFGAGTRLSVL.

This clonotype was counted only a few times. The V call is TRBV9, the J call TRBJ2-1; 10 nucleotides line up with TRBD2. CDR3 length equals 18 residues. Trimming cost V 4 bases and J 0 bases; bases outside gene matches: 10. Germline assignment: CDR1 SGDLS and CDR2 YYNGEE. The DNA of the CDR3 is TGTGCCAGCAGCAGGACTAGCGGCTCCCCTAGCTCCTACAATGAGCAGTTCTTC. As protein: CASSRTSGSPSSYNEQFF.

This clonotype has more than one count but fewer than ten. The chain employs TRBV15 and TRBJ2-6, with 8 nucleotides matching TRBD1. The CDR3 totals 17 residues. V shed 2 bases and J 1 base; nucleotides not matched to a gene: 4. Germline assignment: CDR1 LNHNV and CDR2 YYDKDF (reference sequence). CDR3 protein: CATSRRGQGSGANVLTF. CDR3 DNA sequence: TGTGCCACCAGCAGACGTGGACAGGGTTCTGGGGCCAACGTCCTGACTTTC.

The V gene is TRBV7-3, the J gene TRBJ2-3; the D gene is possibly TRBD2 (6 bases). Germline V CDR1 and CDR2: SGHTA, FQGTGA. Trimming took off 4 bases at V and 5 bases at J, with 13 bases between the two ends. This CDR3 contains 14 residues. CDR3 sequence reads: CASSSRGAEDTQYF. For the CDR3, the DNA is TGTGCCAGCAGCTCCCGCGGGGCCGAAGATACGCAGTATTTT. Filled out from reference TRBV7-3 and TRBJ2-3, the complete variable domain reads GAGVSQTPSNKVTEKGKYVELRCDPISGHTALYWYRQSLGQGPEFLIYFQGTGAADDSGLPNDRFFAVRPEGSVSTLKIQRTERGDSAVYLCASSSRGAEDTQYFGPGTRLTVL.

This clonotype was recorded a few times. The chain recombines TRBV29-1 with TRBJ2-5; D tentatively reads TRBD1 or TRBD2 (6 bases each). V lost 6 bases and J 3 bases, leaving 17 bases between the germline ends. CDR1 is SQVTM, CDR2 ANQGSEA, per germline. The CDR3 loop spans 14 amino acids. CDR3 sequence reads: CSVAPGAREETQYF. CDR3 DNA sequence: TGCAGCGTGGCCCCGGGGGCGAGGGAAGAGACCCAGTACTTC.

This CDR3 is CSVVSQVAEETQYF. For the CDR3, the DNA is TGCAGCGTTGTTTCTCAGGTTGCGGAAGAGACCCAGTACTTC. V usage is TRBV29-1 and J usage is TRBJ2-5; D is unclear. Germline values: CDR1 SQVTM, CDR2 ANQGSEA. Trimming stripped 4 bases from V and 3 bases from J, with 15 bases between. CDR3 size: 14 residues.

This clonotype was recorded many times. This chain uses TRBV24-1 with TRBJ2-1; no clear D. The germline gives CDR1 KGHDR, CDR2 SFDVKD. This CDR3 comprises 13 residues. Deletions cut 3 bases from V and 6 bases from J, with 8 bases between. The CDR3 spells CATSDRRSNEQFF. CDR3 nucleotide sequence: TGTGCCACCAGTGATAGACGGTCCAATGAGCAGTTCTTC.

This rearrangement joins TRBV5-1 to TRBJ2-3, with 13 nucleotides matching TRBD2. This CDR3 has 17 amino acids. Losses at the gene ends were 0 bases for V and 2 bases for J; bases not matched to a gene: 3. The germline gives CDR1 SGHRS, CDR2 YFSETQ. The CDR3, as DNA: TGCGCCAGCAGCTTGGCGGGGACTAGCGGGGTCACAGATACGCAGTATTTT. Amino acids: CASSLAGTSGVTDTQYF.

In this sample, this clonotype turned up a few times. CDR3 in amino acids: CASRDGNNEQFF. The CDR3 region has the DNA TGTGCCAGCAGGGATGGGAACAATGAGCAGTTCTTC. This chain joins TRBV28 and TRBJ2-1; no clear D gene. Germline V lookup: CDR1 MDHEN, CDR2 SYDVKM. The CDR3 covers 12 residues. The V end was cut by 6 bases, the J end by 5 bases, with 8 bases between.

DNA for the CDR3: TGTGCCAGCAGCTTAGATCGACAGGGCCTAGCCAAAAACATTCAGTACTTC. This translates into CASSLDRQGLAKNIQYF. The chain carries TRBV11-2 and TRBJ2-4; 7 nucleotides align to TRBD1. J lost 0 bases, V lost 0 bases, and 5 bases had no gene match. Germline CDR1 and CDR2: SGHAT and FQNNGV. There are 17 residues in the CDR3. Based on the CDR3 plus reference TRBV11-2 and TRBJ2-4, the full variable domain is EAGVAQSPRYKIIEKRQSVAFWCNPISGHATLYWYQQILGQGPKLLIQFQNNGVVDDSQLPKDRFSAERLKGVDSTLKIQPAKLEDSAVYLCASSLDRQGLAKNIQYFGAGTRLSVL.

The gene calls are TRBV29-1 and TRBJ2-7, with 7 bases matching TRBD2. V lost 3 bases, J lost 3 bases, and 11 bases stayed unmatched. The CDR3 contains 15 residues. The V gene's germline CDR1 is SQVTM and CDR2 ANQGSEA. The CDR3 region is CSVEGVSGGLYEQYF. CDR3 bases: TGCAGCGTTGAGGGAGTTTCGGGGGGACTCTACGAGCAGTACTTC.

The chain uses TRBV4-1 and TRBJ2-1; TRBD2 aligns across 9 bases. CDR3 length equals 16 residues. The V gene's germline CDR1 is MGHRA and CDR2 YSYEKL. Losses at the gene ends were 0 bases for V and 3 bases for J; bases not matched to a gene: 3. The CDR3 loop is CASSQDRLAVYNEQFF. CDR3 bases: TGCGCCAGCAGCCAAGATCGACTAGCGGTCTACAATGAGCAGTTCTTC.

The J gene is TRBJ2-7, the V gene TRBV4-3; 10 bases align to TRBD2. Germline values: CDR1 LGHNA, CDR2 YSLEER. The length of the CDR3 is 16 residues. With V trimmed by 0 bases and J by 2 bases, 4 bases remained unmatched. The CDR3 DNA reads TGCGCCAGCAGCCAAGACAGGACTAGCGGTCCCTACGAGCAGTACTTC. This translates into CASSQDRTSGPYEQYF.

This clonotype has at least ten counts. The chain employs TRBV20-1 and TRBJ1-4; D uncertain. This CDR3 contains 14 residues. Trimming stripped 1 base from V and 6 bases from J, with 12 bases between. Per the germline V gene, CDR1 is DFQATT and CDR2 is SNEGSKA (reference sequence). The CDR3 DNA follows: TGCAGTGCTAGAGCCCCGGCGGAACATGAAAAACTGTTTTTT. It is translated as CSARAPAEHEKLFF.

This clonotype was recorded a few times. The chain employs TRBV20-1 and TRBJ2-2; TRBD2 matches 10 bases. Per germline, CDR1 DFQATT and CDR2 SNEGSKA (reference sequence). The CDR3 has 14 amino acids. Losses at the gene ends were 6 bases for V and 6 bases for J; bases not matched to a gene: 7. For the CDR3, the DNA is TGCAGTGCCAGGGTAGCGGGAGGCGCCGGGGAGCTGTTTTTT. This gives the protein CSARVAGGAGELFF.

This chain joins TRBV6-5 and TRBJ1-2, with a tentative D call TRBD1 (5 bases). The CDR3 runs 15 residues. The V gene lost 2 bases and the J gene lost 3 bases, with 13 bases spanning the gap. Germline lookup yields CDR1 MNHEY and CDR2 SVGAGI. CDR3 bases: TGTGCCAGCAGTTACGAACAGGCCCAAGACTATGGCTACACCTTC. Protein sequence: CASSYEQAQDYGYTF.

This clonotype occurred a few times. V gene TRBV15 combines with J gene TRBJ2-5; D not certain. The CDR3 spans 13 residues. Germline assignment: CDR1 LNHNV and CDR2 YYDKDF (reference sequence). V was trimmed by 5 bases and J by 7 bases, leaving 14 bases between them. CDR3 loop: CATSGQQTGTQYF. CDR3 DNA sequence: TGTGCCACCAGCGGGCAGCAGACTGGGACCCAGTACTTC.

This chain uses TRBV7-6 with TRBJ2-7, with TRBD1 as a possible D gene (6 bases). The CDR3 covers 15 residues. V lost 3 bases to trimming and J lost 4 bases, with 16 bases between them. CDR1 and CDR2 (germline): SGHVS, FNYEAQ. CDR3 sequence reads: CASSFQTGLGYEQYF. The CDR3 DNA reads TGTGCCAGCAGCTTCCAAACAGGGTTGGGGTACGAGCAGTACTTC.

There are many counts of this clonotype. This CDR3 is CASSQVEGVGQYF. The CDR3 nucleotides read TGCGCCAGCAGCCAAGTCGAAGGGGTGGGGCAGTACTTC. This chain connects TRBV4-1 to TRBJ2-7, with D possibly TRBD1 on 5 matching bases. The CDR3 runs to 13 residues. Germline V gene lookup returns CDR1 MGHRA and CDR2 YSYEKL. V was trimmed by 1 base and J by 9 bases, leaving 13 bases between them.

This clonotype was picked up a small number of times. The chain links TRBV5-1 to TRBJ2-7, with a weak D call TRBD1 (6 bases). The CDR3 contains 14 residues. The V and J ends lost 3 bases and 7 bases respectively, with 17 bases between them. The germline CDR1 and CDR2 sequences are SGHRS and YFSETQ. CDR3 region: CASSSAQGSVEQYF. CDR3 DNA: TGCGCCAGCAGCTCAGCACAGGGTTCTGTGGAGCAGTACTTC.

This clonotype was counted only a few times. The chain couples TRBV20-1 to TRBJ1-2, with TRBD1 matching 7 bases. V was pared by 5 bases and J by 4 bases, with 16 bases of the junction left unmatched. Germline assignment: CDR1 DFQATT and CDR2 SNEGSKA (reference sequence). This CDR3 spans 16 amino acids. The CDR3, as DNA: TGCAGTGCTCTTCCCTTGACAGGGCCCTTCCTCTATGGCTACACCTTC. The encoded protein is CSALPLTGPFLYGYTF.

The chain combines TRBV27 with TRBJ1-5, with TRBD1 matching 8 bases. V trimming: 0 bases; J trimming: 2 bases; junction bases outside the gene matches: 6. This CDR3 has 17 amino acids. Per the germline V gene, CDR1 is MNHEY and CDR2 is SMNVEV (reference sequence). CDR3 in amino acids: CASSLSDPGQGNQPQHF. CDR3 nucleotide sequence: TGTGCCAGCAGTTTATCAGACCCGGGACAGGGCAATCAGCCCCAGCATTTT.

V and J are TRBV28 and TRBJ1-1; D ambiguous. The CDR3 has 15 residues. V was clipped by 2 bases and J by 0 bases, with 10 bases between them. Germline CDR1 reads MDHEN; CDR2 reads SYDVKM. CDR3 sequence: CASSLNGRLNTEAFF. As DNA, the CDR3 is TGTGCCAGCAGTTTAAATGGACGTCTGAACACTGAAGCTTTCTTT.

This chain links TRBV7-8 with TRBJ2-1; 10 nucleotides align to TRBD2. CDR1 is SGHVS, CDR2 FQNEAQ, per germline. The CDR3 sequence is 15 residues long. The V gene end was trimmed by 11 bases and the J gene end by 9 bases; junction bases not matched to a gene: 16. CDR3 in DNA: TGTGCCTCCCGGAGGTCTAGCGGGAGTTCTGGTGAGCAGTTCTTC. Translating it yields CASRRSSGSSGEQFF.

This clonotype was counted only a few times. V gene TRBV23-1 combines with J gene TRBJ2-1, with 7 nucleotides matching TRBD2. TRBV23-1 is classed as an ORF, of uncertain function. Trimming removed 4 bases from V and 4 bases from J; junction bases left unmatched: 7. The CDR3 totals 15 residues. For the CDR3, the DNA is TGCGCCAGCAGTCGTCCCGGACTAGAGTACAATGAGCAGTTCTTC. Translated, it gives CASSRPGLEYNEQFF.

This clonotype was picked up a small number of times. J is TRBJ2-5 and V is TRBV28, with 8 bases fitting TRBD1. In germline, CDR1 is MDHEN, CDR2 SYDVKM. This CDR3 comprises 15 residues. With 1 base clipped from V and 1 base from J, the junction kept 2 bases outside the gene matches. The CDR3 DNA reads as TGTGCCAGCAGTTTATACGGGACAGGCCAAGAGACCCAGTACTTC. Translating it yields CASSLYGTGQETQYF.

This clonotype came up a few times. The chain is built from TRBV28 and TRBJ2-1; D gene ambiguous. The germline gives CDR1 MDHEN, CDR2 SYDVKM. V was clipped by 4 bases and J by 10 bases, with 11 bases between them. This CDR3 is 12 amino acids long. The CDR3 DNA sequence: TGTGCCAGCAGTTCCGGAGCGTTAGAGCAGTTCTTC. As protein: CASSSGALEQFF.